One T cell receptor (beta chain) is described in this entry. The data belong to a study of CD8+CD57+ T cells in acquired aplastic anemia. The germline CDR1 and CDR2 sequences are KGHDR and SFDVKD. The CDR3 totals 14 residues. Deletions cut 3 bases from V and 2 bases from J, with 10 bases between. Genomic DNA served as template for TCR beta VDJ and CDR3 profiling. One entry per CDR3 protein, called by TCRdb with MiXCR from the reads. The table includes 150,000 to 200,000 distinct CDR3 sequences, about 64% detected once. The TCR originated in a human donor in good health. The sequencing sample was made of sorted CD4+, CD8+, or CD8+CD57+ T cells (not recorded which) from PBMCs. The V call is TRBV24-1, the J call TRBJ2-7; D is unresolved. The CDR3 nucleotides read TGTGCCACCAGTGATCCTGACATCCCCTACGAGCAGTACTTC. It specifies CATSDPDIPYEQYF.